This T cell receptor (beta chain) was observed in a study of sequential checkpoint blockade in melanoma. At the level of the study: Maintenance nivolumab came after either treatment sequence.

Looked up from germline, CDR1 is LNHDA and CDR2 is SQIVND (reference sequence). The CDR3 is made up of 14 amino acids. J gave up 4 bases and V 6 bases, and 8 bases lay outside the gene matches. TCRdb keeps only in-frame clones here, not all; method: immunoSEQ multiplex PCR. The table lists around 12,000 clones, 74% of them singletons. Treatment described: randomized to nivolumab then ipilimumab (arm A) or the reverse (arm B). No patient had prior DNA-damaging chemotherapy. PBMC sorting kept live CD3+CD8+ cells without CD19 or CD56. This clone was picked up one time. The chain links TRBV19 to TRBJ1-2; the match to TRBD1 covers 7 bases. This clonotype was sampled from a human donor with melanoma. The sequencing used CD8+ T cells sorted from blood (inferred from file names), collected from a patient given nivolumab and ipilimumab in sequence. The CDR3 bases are TGTGCCAGTAGATACCTCGGGACAGTCTATGGCTACACCTTC. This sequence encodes CASRYLGTVYGYTF.